The 22 T cell receptor beta chains below were found in one sample sequenced in a study of beta chain features in type 1 diabetes. Study-level results: There was a moderate but significant shortening of TCRB CDR3s in all four CD4+ subsets of Type 1 diabetes patients.

Antigen specificity for these receptors is unknown. Expressed TCRB transcripts got sequenced, as all isolated RNA was reverse transcribed. Repertoires were generated with immunoSEQ multiplex PCR, while TCRdb's copy carries only in-frame clones and drops some. The sample carries 240,000 or so clones, 14% recorded once. Sequencing used naive CD4+ T cells from blood. The origin of the receptors is a man between 25 and 39 years old with type 1 diabetes.

V and J are TRBV9 and TRBJ2-1; 8 positions match TRBD2. Germline values: CDR1 SGDLS, CDR2 YYNGEE. CDR3 length equals 16 residues. V was clipped by 0 bases and J by 9 bases; unmatched bases: 11. The CDR3 DNA sequence: TGTGCCAGCAGCGTAGCGGGTAGCGGGGTCGTGGTTGAGCAGTTCTTC. It encodes CASSVAGSGVVVEQFF. The whole variable domain, remainder taken from reference TRBV9 and TRBJ2-1, is DSGVTQTPKHLITATGQRVTLRCSPRSGDLSVYWYQQSLDQGLQFLIQYYNGEERAKGNILERFSAQQFPDLHSELNLSSLELGDSALYFCASSVAGSGVVVEQFFGPGTRLTVL.

The rearrangement uses TRBV11-2 and TRBJ2-1, with D possibly matching TRBD2 (6 bases). CDR1 is SGHAT, CDR2 FQNNGV, per germline. Between the trimmed V and J ends, which lost 4 bases and 4 bases, there was a span of 17 bases. The CDR3 totals 16 residues. CDR3 protein: CASSSMGEVAYNEQFF. The CDR3 region has the DNA TGTGCCAGCAGCTCGATGGGGGAGGTCGCGTACAATGAGCAGTTCTTC.

This clone turned up a few times. This sequence joins TRBV6-5 and TRBJ2-4; 8 bases align to TRBD1. The CDR3 length is 13 residues. V was clipped by 6 bases and J by 5 bases; unmatched bases: 3. Germline CDR1 and CDR2: MNHEY and SVGAGI. The CDR3 sequence: CASRTTGENIQYF. The DNA for the CDR3 is TGTGCCAGCAGAACGACAGGGGAAAACATTCAGTACTTC.

V and J are TRBV5-4 and TRBJ2-1; 7 bases fit TRBD1. Germline assignment: CDR1 SGHNT and CDR2 YYREEE (reference sequence). Trimming at V came to 5 bases and at J to 9 bases, leaving 14 bases not matched to a gene. The CDR3 extends over 15 amino acids. Written as DNA, the CDR3 is TGTGCCAGCAGACTAAGACAGGGAAAGGATGGTGAGCAGTTCTTC. Encoded protein: CASRLRQGKDGEQFF.

A few counts support this clone. V usage is TRBV5-4 and J usage is TRBJ1-3; TRBD1 is a possible D gene (5 bases). Germline-derived CDR1 and CDR2 are SGHNT and YYREEE (reference sequence). V lost 4 bases and J lost 2, with 13 bases in between. The CDR3 runs 15 residues. CDR3 amino acids: CASSPRDSPGNTIYF. DNA of the CDR3: TGTGCCAGCAGCCCCCGGGACTCGCCTGGAAACACCATATATTTT.

The chain recombines TRBV11-2 with TRBJ2-5; possibly TRBD2 for D (6 bases). This CDR3 has 14 residues. Trimming left V 7 bases short and J 2 bases short, with 14 bases between. Germline V lookup: CDR1 SGHAT, CDR2 FQNNGV. This CDR3 reads CASTPRGLQETQYF. CDR3 DNA: TGTGCCAGCACCCCCCGTGGACTACAAGAGACCCAGTACTTC.

The chain carries TRBV5-1 and TRBJ2-5; D gene ambiguous. The CDR3 loop spans 13 amino acids. In germline, CDR1 is SGHRS, CDR2 YFSETQ. V was cut by 0 bases and J by 5 bases, with 8 bases left in between. CDR3 sequence: CASSLGRRETQYF. DNA for the CDR3: TGCGCCAGCAGCTTGGGACGGCGGGAGACCCAGTACTTC.

Only a few counts were recorded for this clone. The chain carries TRBV7-2 and TRBJ2-1; D may be TRBD2 (5 bases). CDR1 and CDR2 (germline): SGHTA, FQGNSA. Trimming pared 1 base from V and 0 bases from J, leaving 10 bases between. CDR3 length equals 16 residues. The CDR3, as DNA: TGTGCCAGCAGCTTAGATCGGAGGAGCTCCTACAATGAGCAGTTCTTC. Its translation is CASSLDRRSSYNEQFF.

This clone has a handful of counts. The V call is TRBV7-6, the J call TRBJ2-7, with 10 nucleotides matching TRBD1. Germline V lookup: CDR1 SGHVS, CDR2 FNYEAQ. V lost 6 bases and J lost 4; bases outside the gene matches: 9. The length of the CDR3 is 15 residues. DNA for the CDR3: TGTGCCAGCAGTTCGGCCGGACAGGGGGTTTACGAGCAGTACTTC. Protein sequence: CASSSAGQGVYEQYF.

The V call is TRBV5-4, the J call TRBJ2-5; 7 bases agree with TRBD2. Germline trimming cut 0 bases from V and 2 bases from J; bases unmatched to any gene: 4. This CDR3 region has 15 residues. CDR1 is SGHNT and CDR2 is YYREEE in the germline V gene (reference sequence). The CDR3 protein is CASSLAGLGQETQYF. CDR3 nucleotides: TGTGCCAGCAGCTTGGCCGGACTAGGGCAAGAGACCCAGTACTTC.

This clone was seen more than once but under ten times. The chain has TRBV6-6 and TRBJ1-1; D may be TRBD1 (5 bases). Trimming shortened V by 0 bases and J by 1 base, and 12 bases separated the two germline ends. The CDR3 totals 16 residues. Germline V lookup: CDR1 MNHNY, CDR2 SVGAGI (reference sequence). The CDR3 reads CASSYSRQLPNTEAFF. The CDR3 nucleotides read TGTGCCAGCAGTTACTCGCGACAGTTACCGAACACTGAAGCTTTCTTT.

The chain links TRBV11-3 to TRBJ2-1; D might be TRBD1 (6 bases). The CDR3 is made up of 16 amino acids. V gave up 2 bases and J gave up 0 bases, with 11 bases separating them. CDR1 and CDR2 (germline): SGHNT, YENEEA. CDR3 residues: CASSLRDIGSYNEQFF. CDR3 bases: TGTGCCAGCAGCTTAAGGGACATCGGCTCCTACAATGAGCAGTTCTTC. The full variable domain, rest sourced from reference TRBV11-3 and TRBJ2-1, is EAGVVQSPRYKIIEKKQPVAFWCNPISGHNTLYWYLQNLGQGPELLIRYENEEAVDDSQLPKDRFSAERLKGVDSTLKIQPAELGDSAVYLCASSLRDIGSYNEQFFGPGTRLTVL.

This clone has a handful of counts. The chain carries TRBV10-3 and TRBJ2-7; 8 bases fit TRBD2. V lost 7 bases, J lost 6 bases, and 8 bases stayed unmatched. The length of the CDR3 is 13 residues. Germline lookup yields CDR1 ENHRY and CDR2 SYGVKD. CDR3 sequence (DNA): TGTGCCATCATGCCGGGAGGGTCCATCGAGCAGTACTTC. It encodes CAIMPGGSIEQYF.

This clone was seen more than once but under ten times. The chain combines TRBV7-2 with TRBJ1-4; D not certain. Trimming took 4 bases from V and 0 from J, leaving 9 bases between them. Germline CDR1 reads SGHTA; CDR2 reads FQGNSA. The CDR3 spans 15 residues. In DNA form, the CDR3 reads TGTGCCAGCAGCTCCGGGTACGCAACTAATGAAAAACTGTTTTTT. Protein product: CASSSGYATNEKLFF.

V gene TRBV6-5 combines with J gene TRBJ1-1; tentative D call: TRBD1 (5 bases). The CDR3 sequence is 13 residues long. V was pared by 2 bases and J by 6 bases, with 10 bases between. The germline V gene encodes CDR1 MNHEY and CDR2 SVGAGI. DNA of the CDR3: TGTGCCAGCAGTTACGCAGGGTCAGCTGAAGCTTTCTTT. It is translated as CASSYAGSAEAFF.

This chain connects TRBV7-8 to TRBJ1-2; 8 bases agree with TRBD1. Germline assignment: CDR1 SGHVS and CDR2 FQNEAQ. J gave up 7 bases and V 5 bases, and 6 bases lay outside the gene matches. The CDR3 loop spans 13 amino acids. The CDR3 nucleotides read TGTGCCAGCAGCCTTCGGACAGGGCGTGGCTACACCTTC. It codes for CASSLRTGRGYTF.

The V call is TRBV28, the J call TRBJ2-5, with D hard to call. Trimming took off 6 bases at V and 1 base at J, with 12 bases between the two ends. Per the germline V gene, CDR1 is MDHEN and CDR2 is SYDVKM. This CDR3 spans 14 amino acids. CDR3 nucleotide sequence: TGTGCCAGCAGCTTGTCCCACATCCAAGAGACCCAGTACTTC. Protein: CASSLSHIQETQYF.

The chain links TRBV7-9 to TRBJ2-2; maybe TRBD1 (6 bases). The V end lost 4 bases, the J end lost 7 bases, and 10 bases lay between the germline ends. This CDR3 is built from 13 residues. CDR1 is SEHNR, CDR2 FQNEAQ, per germline (reference sequence). CDR3 region: CASSYQGHGELFF. The CDR3 DNA reads TGTGCCAGCAGCTATCAGGGGCACGGGGAGCTGTTTTTT.

The chain links TRBV7-9 to TRBJ1-4; 7 bases map to TRBD1. Germline CDR1 reads SEHNR; CDR2 reads FQNEAQ (reference sequence). The length of the CDR3 is 15 residues. The V gene end was trimmed by 2 bases and the J gene end by 5 bases; junction bases not matched to a gene: 5. The CDR3 protein is CASSLNPGGNEKLFF. CDR3 coding DNA: TGTGCCAGCAGCTTAAACCCAGGGGGGAATGAAAAACTGTTTTTT. The variable domain in full, with the rest retrieved from reference TRBV7-9 and TRBJ1-4, is DTGVSQNPRHKITKRGQNVTFRCDPISEHNRLYWYRQTLGQGPEFLTYFQNEAQLEKSRLLSDRFSAERPKGSFSTLEIQRTEQGDSAMYLCASSLNPGGNEKLFFGSGTQLSVL.

V is TRBV11-1 and J is TRBJ2-2; 7 bases line up with TRBD1. CDR1 is SGHAT, CDR2 FQDESV, per germline (reference sequence). V trimming: 6 bases; J trimming: 1 base; junction bases outside the gene matches: 5. The CDR3 is 15 amino acids. The CDR3 bases are TGTGCCAGCAGAAGGGGGACAGTGAACACCGGGGAGCTGTTTTTT. Protein sequence: CASRRGTVNTGELFF.

The chain carries TRBV4-1 and TRBJ1-5; 11 bases align to TRBD1. V shed 0 bases, J shed 14 bases, and the junction held 9 bases outside the gene matches. The CDR3 loop spans 15 amino acids. Germline CDR1 reads MGHRA; CDR2 reads YSYEKL. The CDR3 sequence: CASSQDAVGDRGKHF. The CDR3 DNA reads TGCGCCAGCAGCCAAGATGCGGTGGGGGACAGGGGGAAGCATTTT.

V and J are TRBV6-5 and TRBJ2-2, with 8 bases that match TRBD1. Trimming at V came to 5 bases and at J to 1 base, leaving 3 bases not matched to a gene. The CDR3 totals 15 residues. Germline CDR1 is MNHEY and CDR2 is SVGAGI. The CDR3: CASSPDRVNTGELFF. CDR3 coding DNA: TGTGCCAGCAGTCCGGACAGGGTGAACACCGGGGAGCTGTTTTTT.